This T cell receptor beta chain derives from a study of blood T cells in healthy people across ages. Whole-study results and caveats: In older individuals, TCR beta diversity per million T cells was lower, falling roughly linearly with age.

Germline CDR1 SGHAT, CDR2 FQNNGV. V was shortened by 1 base and J by 7 bases, with 29 bases between the two germline ends. The CDR3 is 19 amino acids. Concerning this clonotype: Its antigen is not known.

Next came a second PCR, run for roughly 6 to 11 cycles, which used a sample-barcoded 5' primer along with a J-beta primer mix. TCRdb re-called the 5' RACE reads with MiXCR, one entry per CDR3 protein. The sample lists about 1.4 million distinct CDR3 sequences; 59% were seen once. The receptor was isolated from a man aged 18 to 29 in good health. The sequenced sample consisted of blood. The V and J genes are TRBV11-2 and TRBJ2-7; D assignment may be TRBD1 or TRBD2 (7 bases each). CDR3 DNA sequence: TGTGCCAGCAGCTTAGTAGGTAGCCGGACAGGACTAGTCTACAATGAGCAGTACTTC. Translated: CASSLVGSRTGLVYNEQYF.